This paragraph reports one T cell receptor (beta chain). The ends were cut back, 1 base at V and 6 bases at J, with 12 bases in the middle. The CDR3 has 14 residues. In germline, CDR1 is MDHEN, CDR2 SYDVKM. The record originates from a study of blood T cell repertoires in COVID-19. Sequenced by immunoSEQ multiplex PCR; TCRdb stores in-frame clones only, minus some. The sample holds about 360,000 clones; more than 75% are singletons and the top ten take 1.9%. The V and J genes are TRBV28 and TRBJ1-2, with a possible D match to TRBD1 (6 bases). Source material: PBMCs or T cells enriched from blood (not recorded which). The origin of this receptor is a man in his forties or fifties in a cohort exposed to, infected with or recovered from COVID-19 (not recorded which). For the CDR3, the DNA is TGTGCCAGCAGTTTATTCGGACAGCGCGATGGCTACACCTTC. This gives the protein CASSLFGQRDGYTF.